The 21 T cell receptor beta chains given below trace back to one sample, sequenced in a study of CD8+CD57+ T cells in acquired aplastic anemia. For CDR3 and TCR beta VDJ profiling, genomic DNA was the template used. Each CDR3 protein is one row after TCRdb ran MiXCR on the reads. The table shows fewer than 250,000 distinct CDR3 sequences, with approximately 45% occurring only once. All sequencing subjects had displayed CD8+CD57+ cell expansion on flow cytometry. Sequencing used sorted CD4+, CD8+, or CD8+CD57+ T cells (not recorded which) from PBMCs. These receptors were obtained from a human donor with aplastic anemia.

Many counts were recorded for this clonotype. The chain couples TRBV9 to TRBJ2-7; a weak D match, TRBD2 (5 bases). V gave up 0 bases and J gave up 0 bases, with 10 bases separating them. The CDR3 contains 15 residues. The germline V gene encodes CDR1 SGDLS and CDR2 YYNGEE. The CDR3 DNA is TGTGCCAGCAGCGTAGACCGGGGAGACTCCTACGAGCAGTACTTC. Protein sequence: CASSVDRGDSYEQYF.

With respect to this clonotype: This clone may be a read error of a much larger clone one base away. The V call is TRBV3-1, the J call TRBJ2-2; the D call may be TRBD1 or TRBD2 (5 bases each). Germline values: CDR1 LGHDT, CDR2 YNNKEL (reference sequence). The length of the CDR3 is 17 residues. The CDR3 coding sequence is TGTGCCAGCAGCCAAGCGGACGACATATCTGTACTGGGGGAGCTGTTGTTT. It codes for CASSQADDISVLGELLF.

This clonotype was seen at least ten times. The rearrangement uses TRBV12-3 or TRBV12-4 and TRBJ1-1; D is unclear. V dropped 2 bases and J dropped 0 bases, with 10 bases sitting between them. The CDR3 has 15 residues. CDR3 coding DNA: TGTGCCAGCAGTTTAAGTCACAGCCTGAACACTGAAGCTTTCTTT. Residues: CASSLSHSLNTEAFF.

The CDR3 spells CSVETGDLTYEQYF. Written as DNA, the CDR3 is TGCAGCGTTGAAACAGGGGATCTCACCTACGAGCAGTACTTC. This chain connects TRBV29-1 to TRBJ2-7; 7 nucleotides line up with TRBD1. V dropped 2 bases and J dropped 2; count of bases not matched to a gene: 6. Germline V gives CDR1 SQVTM, CDR2 ANQGSEA. This CDR3 spans 14 amino acids.

This clonotype was seen more than once but under ten times. This likely comes from a read error, as the CDR3 has no conserved phenylalanine or tryptophan at its end. CDR3 nucleotide sequence: TGTGCCAGCAGCCCCCCGGGACAGTTCGACGAGCAGTACCTC. Translating gives CASSPPGQFDEQYL. V and J are TRBV7-8 and TRBJ2-7, with 7 bases aligning to TRBD1. V trimming: 5 bases; J trimming: 5 bases; junction bases outside the gene matches: 9. Germline CDR1 SGHVS, CDR2 FQNEAQ. The CDR3 loop spans 14 amino acids.

This chain connects TRBV25-1 to TRBJ1-2, with D perhaps TRBD1 (6 bases). From germline, CDR1 is MGHDK and CDR2 SYGVNS. The V end was cut by 3 bases, the J end by 5 bases, with 16 bases between. This CDR3 contains 15 residues. For the CDR3, the DNA is TGTGCCAGCAGTGACCGGGGGGCAGATGGGTATGGCTACACCTTC. Amino acids: CASSDRGADGYGYTF.

In its sample, this clonotype was seen many times. This chain uses TRBV10-3 with TRBJ1-5, with a possible D match to TRBD1 (5 bases). The germline gives CDR1 ENHRY, CDR2 SYGVKD. V was trimmed by 3 bases and J by 2 bases, leaving 14 bases between them. The CDR3 spans 16 residues. The CDR3: CAISDGGVGGNQPQHF. The DNA of the CDR3 is TGTGCCATCAGTGATGGGGGGGTAGGCGGCAATCAGCCCCAGCATTTT.

This clonotype has ten or more counts. V usage is TRBV19 and J usage is TRBJ1-2, with D possibly TRBD1 on 5 matching bases. The ends were cut back, 3 bases at V and 5 bases at J, with 10 bases in the middle. Germline values: CDR1 LNHDA, CDR2 SQIVND (reference sequence). The length of the CDR3 is 13 residues. CDR3 region: CASSMGTGYGYTF. In nucleotides, the CDR3 is TGTGCCAGTAGTATGGGGACGGGTTATGGCTACACCTTC.

With respect to this clonotype: This may be a read error: a much more frequent sequence differs by one nucleotide. The rearrangement uses TRBV30 and TRBJ2-7; D remains unclear. The V gene lost 1 base and the J gene lost 3 bases, with 7 bases spanning the gap. The CDR3 is made up of 12 amino acids. CDR1 and CDR2 from the germline V gene are GTSNPN and SVGIG (reference sequence). This CDR3 is CAWSAASYEQYF. Written as DNA, the CDR3 is TGTGCCTGGAGTGCAGCAAGCTACGAGCAGTACTTC.

This chain links TRBV4-2 with TRBJ2-1; D is possibly TRBD2 (6 bases). CDR1 is LGHNA, CDR2 YNFKEQ, per germline. CDR3 length: 16 amino acids. V was clipped by 0 bases and J by 12 bases, with 21 bases between them. The CDR3 sequence is CASSQEILAFNDVQFF. The CDR3 nucleotides are TGTGCCAGCAGCCAAGAAATCCTAGCGTTCAATGATGTGCAGTTCTTC.

This clonotype is deemed medium-sized. CDR3 region: CSVDAAFDPQFF. The CDR3 DNA sequence: TGCAGCGTTGATGCTGCCTTCGATCCGCAGTTCTTC. This sequence joins TRBV29-1 and TRBJ2-1, with unresolved D. Trimming left V 3 bases short and J 12 bases short, with 15 bases between. The CDR3 length is 12 residues. Germline-derived CDR1 and CDR2 are SQVTM and ANQGSEA.

To note about this clonotype: A much more abundant neighbour one base away suggests this may be a read error. The V gene is TRBV10-3, the J gene TRBJ2-7, with D perhaps matching TRBD1 or TRBD2 (6 bases each). In germline, CDR1 is ENHRY, CDR2 SYGVKD. The CDR3 is made up of 15 amino acids. CDR3 region: CASSHSGGHLYEQYF. The CDR3 DNA sequence: TGTGCCAGCAGTCACTCCGGGGGACACCTCTACGAGCAGTACTTC.

The rearrangement links TRBV24-1 to TRBJ2-1; 8 bases map to TRBD1. The CDR3 covers 16 residues. Losses at the gene ends were 2 bases for V and 10 bases for J; bases not matched to a gene: 12. CDR1 is KGHDR and CDR2 is SFDVKD in the germline V gene. The CDR3 sequence: CATSDCQGARSGEQFF. CDR3 DNA: TGTGCCACCAGTGATTGTCAGGGGGCGCGGAGTGGGGAGCAGTTCTTC.

The chain recombines TRBV7-6 with TRBJ2-5; 9 nucleotides line up with TRBD1. The germline V gene encodes CDR1 SGHVS and CDR2 FNYEAQ. The ends lost 6 bases at V and 5 bases at J; junction bases unmatched: 7. The CDR3 has 14 amino acids. CDR3 protein: CASSSGTGYETQYF. DNA of the CDR3: TGTGCCAGCAGTTCCGGGACAGGGTACGAGACCCAGTACTTC.

This clonotype was picked up many times. V gene TRBV7-6 combines with J gene TRBJ2-2; 10 nucleotides align to TRBD2. This CDR3 is built from 15 residues. V lost 6 bases and J lost 6; bases outside the gene matches: 7. Germline CDR1 and CDR2: SGHVS and FNYEAQ. CDR3 in amino acids: CASSTLAGVAGELFF. CDR3 nucleotide sequence: TGTGCCAGCAGTACCCTAGCGGGAGTTGCCGGGGAGCTGTTTTTT.

The chain has TRBV12-3 or TRBV12-4 and TRBJ1-2; D is unclear. The CDR3 runs to 12 residues. The CDR3 coding sequence is TGTGCTAGTGGTTTAAGCAGTGAGGGCTACACCTTC. It is translated as CASGLSSEGYTF.

In its sample, this clonotype was seen many times. V is TRBV7-3 and J is TRBJ1-2; 10 bases map to TRBD1. Germline loops: CDR1 SGHTA, CDR2 FQGTGA. The CDR3 has 14 residues. V was pared by 2 bases and J by 3 bases, with 0 bases of the junction left unmatched. The chain's CDR3 is CASSLGQGDYGYTF. The CDR3 DNA follows: TGTGCCAGCAGCTTAGGACAGGGGGACTATGGCTACACCTTC.

This clonotype came up many times. The V call is TRBV7-2, the J call TRBJ2-6, with a tentative D call TRBD2 (5 bases). Trimming took 2 bases from V and 0 from J, leaving 5 bases between them. The CDR3 has 15 residues. The V gene's germline CDR1 is SGHTA and CDR2 FQGNSA. The DNA for the CDR3 is TGTGCCAGCAGCTTACGGGACTCTGGGGCCAACGTCCTGACTTTC. Translated: CASSLRDSGANVLTF.

The chain carries TRBV5-1 and TRBJ2-7; no clear D gene. This CDR3 comprises 16 residues. Germline V gene lookup returns CDR1 SGHRS and CDR2 YFSETQ. V lost 1 base to trimming and J lost 7 bases, with 21 bases between them. The CDR3 coding sequence is TGCGCCAGCAGCTTGCATCGGGTAAGCTCCTACAATGAGCAGTACTTC. Residues: CASSLHRVSSYNEQYF.

The V gene is TRBV7-2, the J gene TRBJ1-2; 7 nucleotides agree with TRBD1. Germline V gene lookup returns CDR1 SGHTA and CDR2 FQGNSA. This CDR3 has 14 amino acids. The J segment lost 4 bases and the V segment lost 5 bases, leaving 7 bases of the junction unmatched. The CDR3 spells CASSPAGGGYGYTF. The CDR3 nucleotides read TGTGCCAGCAGCCCCGCAGGGGGAGGCTATGGCTACACCTTC.

The sample holds one count of this clonotype. The J gene is TRBJ1-1, the V gene TRBV9; no reliable D call. The CDR3 runs to 16 residues. Germline CDR1 SGDLS, CDR2 YYNGEE. Trimming stripped 0 bases from V and 5 bases from J, with 17 bases between. DNA of the CDR3: TGTGCCAGCAGCGTAGCCCCCCGGGGTCTCCGTACTGAAGCTTTCTTT. Translated: CASSVAPRGLRTEAFF.